The rows below give T cell receptor beta chains drawn from one sample of a study of OX40 agonist ivuxolimab in advanced cancers. The protocol was immunoSEQ multiplex PCR, while the TCRdb copy is restricted to in-frame clones and leaves out a portion. The data contain fewer than 80,000 clones, roughly 81% of them singletons. The material sequenced was CD4+ or CD8+ T cells sorted from blood, taken in a trial of the OX40 agonist ivuxolimab. The receptors were gathered from an adult with an advanced solid tumor such as melanoma, head and neck, liver or kidney cancer. Both conserved end residues are part of each CDR3. The D gene is left open where the match is weak. The size entry is marked missing in some rows and otherwise reads once, few, many or a size class.

TRBD1,TRBV10-2,TRBJ1-4,NA,15,TGCGCCAGCAGTGAGAATGACAGGGGAAGGGAAAAACTGTTTTTT,CASSENDRGREKLFF
NA,TRBV6-1,TRBJ1-2,NA,15,TGTGCCAGCAGTGAATTAATTAGTCTGAGGTATGGCTACACCTTC,CASSELISLRYGYTF
NA,TRBV7-9,TRBJ2-1,few,12,TGTGCCAGCAGCTTTTCTTTCAATGAGCAGTTCTTC,CASSFSFNEQFF
TRBD1,TRBV7-6,TRBJ1-1,NA,13,TGTGCCAGCAGCTTGACAGGGCGGGGTGAAGCTTTCTTT,CASSLTGRGEAFF
NA,TRBV30,TRBJ1-5,NA,13,TGTGCCTGGAGTGTTCCAGGGAATCAGCCCCAGCATTTT,CAWSVPGNQPQHF
NA,TRBV2,TRBJ1-2,medium-sized,13,TGTGCCAGCAGTGAGGAGGTCTTGAATGGCTACACCTTC,CASSEEVLNGYTF
TRBD2,TRBV4-1,TRBJ2-7,NA,20,TGCGCCAGCAGCCTAAAGCAGACCGGGACTAGCGGGATATACTCCTACGAGCAGTACTTC,CASSLKQTGTSGIYSYEQYF
NA,TRBV19,TRBJ2-1,many,11,TGTGCCAGTAGTTTATACAATGAGCAGTTCTTC,CASSLYNEQFF
TRBD1,TRBV2,TRBJ2-7,NA,15,TGTGCCAGCAGCATCGGACAGGGGGCTAAATACGAGCAGTACTTC,CASSIGQGAKYEQYF
NA,TRBV2,TRBJ1-4,few,13,TGTGCCAGCAGTATACTCCGAAATGAAAAACTGTTTTTT,CASSILRNEKLFF
NA,TRBV30,TRBJ2-2,NA,11,TGTGCCGGATCTAGTGCCGTGGAGCTGTTTTTT,CAGSSAVELFF
NA,TRBV28,TRBJ1-5,NA,12,TGTGCCAGCAGTCTCAGGGTTCAGCCCCAGCATTTT,CASSLRVQPQHF
TRBD1,TRBV5-1,TRBJ2-3,NA,15,TGCGCCAGCAGCTTAGGACAGGGGCCCACAGATACGCAGTATTTT,CASSLGQGPTDTQYF
NA,TRBV30,TRBJ2-7,NA,11,TGTGCCTGGAGTGCCCACTACGAGCAGTACTTC,CAWSAHYEQYF
NA,TRBV9,TRBJ2-2,NA,16,TGTGCCAGCAGCGTAGTTGGGGGTTTGCACACCGGGGAGCTGTTTTTT,CASSVVGGLHTGELFF
NA,TRBV7-2,TRBJ1-2,few,14,TGTGCCAGCAGCTTAGTCCCGGCTAACTATGGCTACACCTTC,CASSLVPANYGYTF
TRBD1,TRBV29-1,TRBJ2-3,NA,12,TGCAGCGTGGACAGGGGTACAGATACGCAGTATTTT,CSVDRGTDTQYF
TRBD1,TRBV6-1,TRBJ2-7,once,14,TGTGCCAGCAGTGAGGGACAGGGGGCCGACGAGCAGTACTTC,CASSEGQGADEQYF
NA,TRBV20-1,TRBJ1-1,NA,10,TGCAGGACGGGGGGGCTTGCAGCTTTCTTT,CRTGGLAAFF
TRBD2,TRBV2,TRBJ2-1,NA,14,TGTGCCAGCAGGGCCGGGACTAGCTACAATGAGCAGTTCTTC,CASRAGTSYNEQFF
TRBD2,TRBV15,TRBJ2-5,NA,14,TGTGCCACCAGCAACGCGGGAGGGTCAGAGACCCAGTACTTC,CATSNAGGSETQYF
NA,TRBV2,TRBJ2-7,NA,16,TGTGCCAGCAGTGATCCCACTAGCCTTAACACCTACGAGCAGTACTTC,CASSDPTSLNTYEQYF
TRBD2,TRBV11-2,TRBJ2-3,once,16,TGTGCCAGCAGCCTCGGACTAGCAGTGCACACAGATACGCAGTATTTT,CASSLGLAVHTDTQYF
NA,TRBV18,TRBJ1-2,NA,13,TGTGCCAGCTCTCACAGGGAAGACTATGGCTACACCTTC,CASSHREDYGYTF
TRBD1,TRBV5-1,TRBJ1-1,few,14,TGCGCCAGCAGCCCTGGACAGGGGGCTGCTGAAGCTTTCTTT,CASSPGQGAAEAFF
TRBD1,TRBV6-1,TRBJ1-4,NA,15,TGTGCCAGCAGTGAAAGGACAGGCTTTAATGAAAAACTGTTTTTT,CASSERTGFNEKLFF
NA,TRBV29-1,TRBJ2-7,NA,14,TGCAGCGTAAAAGGGGGGCCCGCCGGCGACGAGCAGTACTTC,CSVKGGPAGDEQYF
TRBD2,TRBV18,TRBJ2-1,few,14,TGTGCCAGCTCACCGCGGACTAGCCCCAATGAGCAGTTCTTC,CASSPRTSPNEQFF
NA,TRBV5-4,TRBJ2-3,NA,14,TGTGCCAGCAGCTTAGTGGGGAGCACAGATACGCAGTATTTT,CASSLVGSTDTQYF
NA,TRBV7-9,TRBJ1-1,NA,12,TGTGCCAGCAGCCCCTCGGATGTTATGGCTTTCTTT,CASSPSDVMAFF
TRBD1,TRBV18,TRBJ2-7,NA,14,TGTGCCAGCTCACCACGACAGGGGGTCTACGAGCAGTACTTC,CASSPRQGVYEQYF
NA,TRBV7-9,TRBJ2-7,NA,11,TGTGCCAGCAGCTCAAACTACGAGCAGTACTTC,CASSSNYEQYF
NA,TRBV28,TRBJ2-7,NA,15,TGTGCCAGCAGTCCACCTGCTTCAGGGCCGGGGGAGCAGTACTTC,CASSPPASGPGEQYF
NA,TRBV7-3,TRBJ2-3,NA,12,TGTGCCAGCAGCCGGGTGGGAGATACGCAGTATTTT,CASSRVGDTQYF
NA,TRBV7-9,TRBJ1-5,NA,14,TGTGCCAGCAGCCCAAGGGGGGGCGAACAGCCCCAGCATTTT,CASSPRGGEQPQHF
NA,TRBV6-1,TRBJ1-3,few,18,TGTGCCAGCAGTGAACTTTTCATCGTAAAGGTGTCTGGAAACACCATATATTTT,CASSELFIVKVSGNTIYF